This T cell receptor beta chain was observed in a study of immune cell composition in non-small cell lung cancer. About the research overall: Lung adenocarcinoma or squamous carcinoma made up most tumours.

Normal lung was sampled as far from the tumour as possible, at least 3 cm. Method: immunoSEQ multiplex PCR; TCRdb's copy keeps in-frame clones and lacks some. Here the sample spans around 6,600 clones, 65% to 85% being singletons. The sample was non-adjacent lung tissue. This TCR came from a human donor with non-small cell lung cancer.

CDR3 amino acids: CASSRRGGGEKLFF. The CDR3 region has the DNA TGTGCCAGCAGCCGAAGGGGGGGAGGTGAAAAACTGTTTTTT. The J gene is TRBJ1-4, the V gene TRBV9; possibly TRBD1 for D (6 bases). The germline V gene has CDR1 SGDLS and CDR2 YYNGEE. This CDR3 is 14 amino acids long. Trimming left V 4 bases short and J 7 bases short, with 14 bases between.